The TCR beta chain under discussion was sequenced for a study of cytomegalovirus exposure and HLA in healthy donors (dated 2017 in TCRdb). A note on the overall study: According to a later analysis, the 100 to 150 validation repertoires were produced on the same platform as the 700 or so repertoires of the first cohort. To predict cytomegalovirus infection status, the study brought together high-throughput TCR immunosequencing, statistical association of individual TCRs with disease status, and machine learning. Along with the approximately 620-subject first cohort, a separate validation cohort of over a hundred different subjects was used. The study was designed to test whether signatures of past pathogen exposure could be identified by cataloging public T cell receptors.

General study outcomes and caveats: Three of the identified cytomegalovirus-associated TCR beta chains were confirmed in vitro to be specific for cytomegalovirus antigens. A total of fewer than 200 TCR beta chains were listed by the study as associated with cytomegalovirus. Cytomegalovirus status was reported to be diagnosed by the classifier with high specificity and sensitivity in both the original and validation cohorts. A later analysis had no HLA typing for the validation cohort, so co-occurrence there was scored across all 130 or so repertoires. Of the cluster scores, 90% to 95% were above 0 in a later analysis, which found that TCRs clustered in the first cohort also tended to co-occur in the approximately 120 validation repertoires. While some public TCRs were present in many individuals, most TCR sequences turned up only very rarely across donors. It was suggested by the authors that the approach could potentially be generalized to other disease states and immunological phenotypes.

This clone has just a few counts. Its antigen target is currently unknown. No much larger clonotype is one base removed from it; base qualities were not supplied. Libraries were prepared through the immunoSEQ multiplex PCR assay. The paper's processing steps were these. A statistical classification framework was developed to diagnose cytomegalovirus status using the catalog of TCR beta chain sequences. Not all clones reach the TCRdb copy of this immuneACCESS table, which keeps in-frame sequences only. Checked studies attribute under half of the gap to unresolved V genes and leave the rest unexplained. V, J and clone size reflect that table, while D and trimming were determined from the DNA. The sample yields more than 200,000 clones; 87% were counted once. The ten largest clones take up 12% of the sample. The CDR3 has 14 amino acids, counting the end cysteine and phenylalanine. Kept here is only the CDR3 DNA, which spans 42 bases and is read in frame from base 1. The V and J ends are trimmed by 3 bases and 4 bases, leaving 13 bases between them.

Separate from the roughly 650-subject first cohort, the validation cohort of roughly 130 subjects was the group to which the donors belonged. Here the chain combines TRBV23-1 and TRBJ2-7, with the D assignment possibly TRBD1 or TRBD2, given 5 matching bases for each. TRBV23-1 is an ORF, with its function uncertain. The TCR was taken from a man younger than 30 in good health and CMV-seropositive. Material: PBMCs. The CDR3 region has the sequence CASSHPGPGYEQYF. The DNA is TGCGCCAGCAGTCACCCGGGACCAGGATACGAGCAGTACTTC.